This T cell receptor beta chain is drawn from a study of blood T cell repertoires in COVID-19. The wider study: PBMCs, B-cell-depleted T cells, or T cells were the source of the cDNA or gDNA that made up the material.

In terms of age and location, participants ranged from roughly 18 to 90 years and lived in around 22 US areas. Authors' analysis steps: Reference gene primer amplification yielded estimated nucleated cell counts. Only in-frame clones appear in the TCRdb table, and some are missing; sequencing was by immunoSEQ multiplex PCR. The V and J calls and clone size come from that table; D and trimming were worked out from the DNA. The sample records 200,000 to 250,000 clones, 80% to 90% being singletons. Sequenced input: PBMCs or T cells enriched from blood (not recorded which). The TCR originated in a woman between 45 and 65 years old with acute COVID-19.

CDR3 in amino acids: CATSKGTAAREQYF. The CDR3 DNA follows: TGTGCCACCAGCAAGGGGACAGCGGCGCGGGAGCAGTACTTC. This rearrangement joins TRBV15 to TRBJ2-7; 7 nucleotides match TRBD1. This CDR3 is 14 amino acids long. With 4 bases clipped from V and 7 bases from J, the junction kept 10 bases outside the gene matches. CDR1 LNHNV and CDR2 YYDKDF come from the germline V gene (reference sequence).